The entry that follows covers one T cell receptor beta chain sequence. Its antigen specificity is not known. The record has no base qualities; no much larger clone is one base away. Inclusive of the bounding cysteine and phenylalanine, the CDR3 is 14 residues long. Only the CDR3 part of the read is kept: 42 bases, read in frame from the first base. The germline ends are 11 bases apart after V is trimmed by 0 bases and J by 6 bases. Per the germline V gene, SGHRS is the CDR1 and YFSETQ is the CDR2. Collaborating institutions collected whole blood in K2EDTA tubes following their own protocols. For TCRbeta analysis, collaborators shipped samples in one of three forms: frozen whole blood, isolated PBMCs, or DNA extracted from either of those sample types. The sample originates from a study of blood T cell repertoires in COVID-19 (TCRdb year 2020). About the investigation overall: The collaborator samples originated in the United States, Italy and Spain and spanned the acute and convalescent phases of COVID-19. The material from the prospective study consisted of cDNA or gDNA derived from T cells, B-cell-depleted T cells, or PBMCs. The dataset comprised deeply sampled blood TCRbeta repertoires from subjects exposed to, actively infected with, or recovered from COVID-19. A freely available public database, intended as a resource for researchers studying the immune response to SARS-CoV-2, is where the repertoires were released. Samples came from the ongoing ImmuneRACE study (first 160 participants) plus 1,254 subjects from 6 global collaborators. Nearly every sample came with metadata listing a de-identified subject ID, COVID-19 status, age in years and sex. Where available, HLA class I and class II types were obtained from metadata supplied by the sample provider rather than from assay-based typing.

Overall results and qualifications from the work: How much clinical and demographic metadata was included differed by source and by participant, and the metadata was provided uncurated.

The immunoSEQ Assay, a bias-controlled multiplex PCR, was used to amplify TCRbeta CDR3 regions from genomic DNA. The authors' analysis ran thus. Nucleated cell counts per sample were estimated from amplification of reference gene primers within the assay. To quantify the absolute abundance of each unique TCRbeta CDR3 rearrangement, sequence reads were collapsed and filtered. Productive Simpson clonality was computed per sample as the square root of Simpson's diversity index over productive rearrangements. This is the immuneACCESS table as TCRdb keeps it, with only in-frame sequences that have V and J called. A part of the clones is gone; compared with another copy, unresolved V genes explain less than half, and the rest is unexplained. V, J and clone size derive from that table, while D and trimming were established from the DNA sequence. The sample data list around 250,000 clones, and about 83% of these were observed just once. Roughly 9.4% of the sample belongs to the ten largest clones.

The TCR was taken from a man aged 35 to 55 with active or convalescent COVID-19. Material: peripheral blood. The sequence links TRBV5-1 to TRBJ2-3, with the identity of the D gene unclear. The nucleotide sequence is TGCGCCAGCAGCTTGGGCTCCCCACGGGATACGCAGTATTTT. This gives the protein CASSLGSPRDTQYF.